Following are 29 T cell receptor beta chains from one sample sequenced in a study of CD8 T cells in Susac syndrome (dated by TCRdb to between 2018 and 2021). Libraries were built with the immunoSEQ multiplex PCR assay. RNA was extracted using the RNeasy kit, and about 0.45 to 1 ug of the RNA was reverse transcribed with random hexamers. TCRdb cleaned the public reads at Q25 with fastp, built clones with MiXCR and kept in-frame beta chains. One record per CDR3 amino acid sequence lists the most common genes and DNA. The sample includes under 200,000 distinct CDR3 sequences, with more than 85% observed a single time. About 0.15% of the sample is in the top ten clones. The source material was CD8+ T cells from PBMCs. These receptors all come from a human donor with Susac syndrome.

The chain links TRBV20-1 to TRBJ1-5, with unresolved D. The CDR3 is made up of 13 amino acids. Between the trimmed V and J ends, which lost 3 bases and 0 bases, there was a span of 6 bases. Germline CDR1 is DFQATT and CDR2 is SNEGSKA (reference sequence). CDR3 loop: CSARSLSNQPQHF. In DNA, the CDR3 is TGCAGTGCTAGGTCACTTAGCAATCAGCCCCAGCATTTT.

V is TRBV24-1 and J is TRBJ2-3, with 7 bases aligning to TRBD2. CDR1 is KGHDR, CDR2 SFDVKD, per germline. CDR3 length: 15 amino acids. V gave up 4 bases and J gave up 1 base; unmatched junction bases: 4. CDR3 amino acids: CATSEPTSGTDTQYF. In nucleotides, the CDR3 is TGTGCCACCAGTGAGCCCACTAGCGGCACAGATACGCAGTATTTT.

This chain uses TRBV7-9 with TRBJ2-7; TRBD1 matches at 9 bases. The germline CDR1 and CDR2 sequences are SEHNR and FQNEAQ (reference sequence). V gave up 5 bases and J gave up 3 bases; unmatched junction bases: 5. The CDR3 has 14 residues. CDR3 sequence reads: CASSLVDRGYEQYF. In DNA, the CDR3 is TGTGCCAGCAGCCTGGTGGACAGGGGCTACGAGCAGTACTTC.

The rearrangement links TRBV12-3 or TRBV12-4 to TRBJ1-5, with D maybe TRBD1 (6 bases). Between the trimmed V and J ends, which lost 3 bases and 5 bases, there was a span of 11 bases. This CDR3 contains 14 residues. The CDR3 loop reads CASSFAAGDQPQHF. CDR3 bases: TGTGCCAGCAGTTTCGCGGCAGGGGATCAGCCCCAGCATTTT.

As concerns this clonotype: A read error may account for a junction end that differs from germline. The rearrangement links TRBV13 to TRBJ2-7; tentatively, D is TRBD2 (6 bases). The CDR3 runs to 12 residues. CDR1 is PRHDT, CDR2 FYEKMQ, per germline (reference sequence). CDR3 nucleotide sequence: TGTGCCAGCAGCCTAGGGACTTTCGAGCAGTACTTC. Amino acid sequence: CASSLGTFEQYF. Full variable domain (rest looked up from reference TRBV13 and TRBJ2-7): AAGVIQSPRHLIKEKRETATLKCYPIPRHDTVYWYQQGPGQDPQFLISFYEKMQSDKGSIPDRFSAQQFSDYHSELNMSSLELGDSALYFCASSLGTFEQYFGPGTRLTVT.

The chain carries TRBV12-3 or TRBV12-4 and TRBJ1-2; 9 bases agree with TRBD1. The CDR3 has 15 amino acids. Unmatched junction bases numbered 9, after V lost 5 bases and J lost 5 bases. The CDR3 region is CASSPMTGGGYGYTF. CDR3 coding DNA: TGTGCCAGCAGTCCTATGACAGGGGGAGGGTATGGCTACACCTTC.

V usage is TRBV9 and J usage is TRBJ2-1; 10 nucleotides agree with TRBD2. Unmatched junction bases numbered 8, after V lost 3 bases and J lost 8 bases. This CDR3 is 15 amino acids long. From germline, CDR1 is SGDLS and CDR2 YYNGEE. The CDR3 here is CASSESGGAVYEQFF. CDR3 in DNA: TGTGCCAGCAGCGAAAGCGGGGGGGCTGTCTATGAGCAGTTCTTC.

V gene TRBV15 combines with J gene TRBJ2-5, with 11 bases matching TRBD2. After removal of 4 bases from V and 3 bases from J, the junction contained 4 bases not matched to a gene. CDR3 length equals 15 residues. Looked up from germline, CDR1 is LNHNV and CDR2 is YYDKDF (reference sequence). Written as DNA, the CDR3 is TGTGCCACCAGCAACTTAGCGGGGGGGAAAGAGACCCAGTACTTC. Its protein is CATSNLAGGKETQYF.

This sequence joins TRBV29-1 and TRBJ2-1, with no clear D. Germline V gene data show CDR1 as SQVTM and CDR2 as ANQGSEA. The germline V and J ends were trimmed by 7 bases and 2 bases, with 12 bases remaining between them. The CDR3 sequence is 13 residues long. The CDR3 sequence is CSAYPDAYNEQFF. For the CDR3, the DNA is TGCAGCGCTTACCCCGACGCCTACAATGAGCAGTTCTTC.

The chain is built from TRBV6-2 or TRBV6-3 and TRBJ1-5, with D perhaps TRBD1 (5 bases). The CDR3 is 13 residues long. The germline CDR1 and CDR2 sequences are MNHEY and SVGEGT. V lost 2 bases and J 6 bases, leaving 8 bases between the germline ends. CDR3 protein: CASSYGGGQPQHF. DNA for the CDR3: TGTGCCAGCAGTTACGGGGGGGGTCAGCCCCAGCATTTT.

This chain links TRBV6-6 with TRBJ1-1, with D uncertain. Per germline, CDR1 MNHNY and CDR2 SVGAGI (reference sequence). The CDR3 totals 14 residues. Deletions cut 9 bases from V and 1 base from J, with 15 bases between. The CDR3 sequence: CASFGPAENTEAFF. DNA for the CDR3: TGTGCCAGTTTCGGACCGGCCGAGAACACTGAAGCTTTCTTT.

This clonotype occurred once. This chain joins TRBV3-1 and TRBJ1-1; D might be TRBD1 (5 bases). Germline V gives CDR1 LGHDT, CDR2 YNNKEL (reference sequence). V lost 5 bases and J lost 5, with 9 bases in between. The CDR3 sequence is 12 residues long. CDR3 protein: CASSGWGTEAFF. The DNA of the CDR3 is TGTGCCAGCAGCGGGTGGGGGACTGAAGCTTTCTTT.

This chain joins TRBV20-1 and TRBJ2-7; TRBD2 might be the D (6 bases). Trimming cost V 6 bases and J 4 bases, with 25 bases left between them. The CDR3 sequence is 16 residues long. Germline V gives CDR1 DFQATT, CDR2 SNEGSKA (reference sequence). CDR3 sequence (DNA): TGCAGTGCGTGGCCGACTCACCGGGACTCTCTGTACGAGCAGTACTTC. This translates into CSAWPTHRDSLYEQYF.

The J gene is TRBJ2-7, the V gene TRBV7-9, with 8 positions matching TRBD1. J was trimmed by 3 bases and V by 5 bases; bases with no gene match: 9. Per the germline V gene, CDR1 is SEHNR and CDR2 is FQNEAQ (reference sequence). The CDR3 sequence is 15 residues long. Written as DNA, the CDR3 is TGTGCCAGCAGCCCGACAGACAGGGGCCTCTACGAGCAGTACTTC. Its translation: CASSPTDRGLYEQYF.

The J gene is TRBJ1-2, the V gene TRBV18, with 7 bases aligning to TRBD1. The CDR3 totals 15 residues. The germline gives CDR1 KGHSH, CDR2 LQKENI. V was pared by 0 bases and J by 3 bases, with 4 bases of the junction left unmatched. The CDR3: CASSPPDRSYYGYTF. The CDR3 coding sequence is TGTGCCAGCTCACCACCGGACAGGAGCTACTATGGCTACACCTTC. Full variable domain (rest looked up from reference TRBV18 and TRBJ1-2): NAGVMQNPRHLVRRRGQEARLRCSPMKGHSHVYWYRQLPEEGLKFMVYLQKENIIDESGMPKERFSAEFPKEGPSILRIQQVVRGDSAAYFCASSPPDRSYYGYTFGSGTRLTVV.

This chain connects TRBV20-1 to TRBJ2-3, with D possibly being TRBD1 or TRBD2 (5 bases each). The CDR3 has 14 amino acids. From germline, CDR1 is DFQATT and CDR2 SNEGSKA (reference sequence). Trimming cost V 3 bases and J 0 bases, with 10 bases left between them. The DNA of the CDR3 is TGCAGTGCTAGCCCCCGGGACAGCACAGATACGCAGTATTTT. This translates into CSASPRDSTDTQYF.

This clonotype has only a few counts. In DNA, the CDR3 is TGTGCCAGCAGCTTGACAGGGGACTATGGCTACACCTTC. It encodes CASSLTGDYGYTF. The V and J genes are TRBV27 and TRBJ1-2; 8 nucleotides align to TRBD1. The CDR3 totals 13 residues. J gave up 3 bases and V 6 bases, and 3 bases lay outside the gene matches. Germline V lookup: CDR1 MNHEY, CDR2 SMNVEV (reference sequence).

This clonotype came up once. The V and J genes are TRBV29-1 and TRBJ2-5, with a weak D call TRBD2 (5 bases). V was pared by 0 bases and J by 5 bases, with 10 bases between. The CDR3 is made up of 13 amino acids. Germline lookup yields CDR1 SQVTM and CDR2 ANQGSEA. DNA for the CDR3: TGCAGCGTTGAAGATCTAGCCGGGGAGACCCAGTACTTC. Amino acids: CSVEDLAGETQYF.

This chain connects TRBV29-1 to TRBJ1-1; D remains unclear. V gave up 2 bases and J gave up 2 bases, with 12 bases separating them. The CDR3 covers 14 residues. CDR1 is SQVTM and CDR2 is ANQGSEA in the germline V gene. CDR3 nucleotide sequence: TGCAGCGTTGAAAGATACGGGATTAACACTGAAGCTTTCTTT. This gives the protein CSVERYGINTEAFF.

CDR3: CASSPADNEQFF. The CDR3 DNA sequence: TGTGCCAGCTCACCAGCGGACAATGAGCAGTTCTTC. The chain links TRBV18 to TRBJ2-1; no reliable D call. The V end lost 2 bases, the J end lost 5 bases, and 4 bases lay between the germline ends. This CDR3 has 12 residues. The germline CDR1 and CDR2 sequences are KGHSH and LQKENI.

This chain links TRBV2 with TRBJ2-5; maybe TRBD1 (6 bases). Per the germline V gene, CDR1 is SNHLY and CDR2 is FYNNEI. Trimming pared 5 bases from V and 4 bases from J, leaving 17 bases between. This CDR3 has 15 residues. The CDR3 protein is CASSPYGGAGETQYF. CDR3 in DNA: TGTGCCAGCAGTCCCTATGGGGGCGCCGGAGAGACCCAGTACTTC.

The CDR3 loop reads CAISVAATANYGYTF. The CDR3 DNA reads as TGTGCCATCAGTGTAGCAGCGACCGCAAACTATGGCTACACCTTC. This sequence joins TRBV10-3 and TRBJ1-2; D is uncertain. This CDR3 region has 15 residues. Germline V gene lookup returns CDR1 ENHRY and CDR2 SYGVKD. V lost 4 bases and J lost 2, with 14 bases in between.

The genes are TRBV20-1 and TRBJ2-7, with D unresolved. Germline CDR1 reads DFQATT; CDR2 reads SNEGSKA (reference sequence). Trimming removed 3 bases from V and 5 bases from J, with 5 bases in between. The CDR3 runs 10 residues. The CDR3 nucleotides read TGCAGTGCTAGTACCCACGAGCAGTACTTC. Residues: CSASTHEQYF.

V and J are TRBV20-1 and TRBJ2-1, with TRBD2 matching over 11 bases. Germline trimming cut 3 bases from V and 2 bases from J; bases unmatched to any gene: 15. Germline assignment: CDR1 DFQATT and CDR2 SNEGSKA (reference sequence). CDR3 length: 19 amino acids. CDR3 protein: CSASPTSGRGRNPYNEQFF. In DNA, the CDR3 is TGCAGTGCTAGTCCCACTAGCGGGAGAGGAAGGAATCCCTACAATGAGCAGTTCTTC.

V usage is TRBV5-4 and J usage is TRBJ2-3; TRBD2 matches 13 bases. Germline V gene sequence: CDR1 SGHNT, CDR2 YYREEE (reference sequence). This CDR3 is 15 amino acids long. J lost 5 bases, V lost 0 bases, and 0 bases had no gene match. CDR3 coding DNA: TGTGCCAGCAGCTTGGGGACTAGCGGGAGAGATACGCAGTATTTT. Translating gives CASSLGTSGRDTQYF.

As DNA, the CDR3 is TGTGCCAGCAGCTCCCCTATCGAGCAGTACTTC. Protein: CASSSPIEQYF. The chain has TRBV13 and TRBJ2-7; no definite D call. There are 11 residues in the CDR3. Trimming removed 4 bases from V and 6 bases from J, with 7 bases in between. The germline CDR1 and CDR2 sequences are PRHDT and FYEKMQ (reference sequence).

This chain joins TRBV4-1 and TRBJ2-2; D unclear. Germline lookup yields CDR1 MGHRA and CDR2 YSYEKL. This CDR3 region has 16 residues. V was pared by 0 bases and J by 0 bases, with 8 bases between. CDR3 nucleotides: TGCGCCAGCAGCCAAGAGGGAATCGCGAACACCGGGGAGCTGTTTTTT. This gives the protein CASSQEGIANTGELFF.

The V and J genes are TRBV25-1 and TRBJ1-3; D gene uncertain. The CDR3 has 14 residues. In germline, CDR1 is MGHDK, CDR2 SYGVNS. V lost 2 bases, J lost 0 bases, and 5 bases lay in between. Here the CDR3 reads CASSERNSGNTIYF. The CDR3 DNA follows: TGTGCCAGCAGTGAACGGAACTCTGGAAACACCATATATTTT.

This chain links TRBV23-1 with TRBJ2-7; TRBD1 aligns across 12 bases. TRBV23-1 is an ORF for which the function is uncertain. The V segment lost 4 bases and the J segment 7 bases; nucleotides outside the gene matches: 8. The CDR3 length is 15 residues. In DNA form, the CDR3 reads TGCGCCAGCAGTCCCCCGGGACAGGGGGCAGGGGAGCAGTACTTC. Translating gives CASSPPGQGAGEQYF.